The rows below give T cell receptor beta chains drawn from one sample of a study of T cell changes during pregnancy in multiple sclerosis. Profiled with immunoSEQ multiplex PCR; TCRdb holds only in-frame clones, not every one. The sample records around 37,000 clones, more than 70% being singletons. This sample comprised CD8+ T cells from peripheral blood mononuclear cells, obtained in the third trimester of pregnancy. The source is a female donor with multiple sclerosis, enrolled in a pregnancy study. Both conserved end residues are part of each CDR3. Fields, in order: V gene, clone size, J gene, D gene, CDR3 DNA, CDR3 protein. D genes are given only for firm matches. Size is stated for part of the rows, as once, few or many counts, or as a class when the clone is expanded.

V gene: TRBV7-3
clone size: -
J gene: TRBJ2-7
D gene: -
CDR3 DNA: TGTGCCAGCAGCTTAATCGGAGGGAGCGAGCAGTACTTC
CDR3 protein: CASSLIGGSEQYF

V gene: TRBV7-9
clone size: -
J gene: TRBJ2-1
D gene: TRBD2
CDR3 DNA: TGTGCCAGCAGCTTAGAGCTGGCGGGGGGCTCCTACAATGAGCAGTTCTTC
CDR3 protein: CASSLELAGGSYNEQFF

V gene: TRBV2
clone size: -
J gene: TRBJ2-3
D gene: -
CDR3 DNA: TGTGCCGCCCGGGAAATGGGCAGATTCACAGATACGCAGTATTTT
CDR3 protein: CAAREMGRFTDTQYF

V gene: TRBV30
clone size: -
J gene: TRBJ2-1
D gene: -
CDR3 DNA: TGTGCCTGGAGGGCAAGGGGGACTATCCCCAATGAGCAGTTCTTC
CDR3 protein: CAWRARGTIPNEQFF

V gene: TRBV18
clone size: few
J gene: TRBJ2-5
D gene: TRBD2
CDR3 DNA: TGTGCCAGCTCACCACCCAACTGGGGGGGGACCCAGTACTTC
CDR3 protein: CASSPPNWGGTQYF

V gene: TRBV2
clone size: -
J gene: TRBJ1-1
D gene: -
CDR3 DNA: TGTGCCAGCAGTGAAGCGGTTCGGGAAGCTTTCTTT
CDR3 protein: CASSEAVREAFF

V gene: TRBV28
clone size: once
J gene: TRBJ2-2
D gene: -
CDR3 DNA: TGTGCCAGCAGTACCAGGATTGCGAACACCGGGGAGCTGTTTTTT
CDR3 protein: CASSTRIANTGELFF

V gene: TRBV7-3
clone size: -
J gene: TRBJ2-3
D gene: -
CDR3 DNA: TGTGCCAGCAGCTTAACGGGGGGAGATACGCAGTATTTT
CDR3 protein: CASSLTGGDTQYF

V gene: TRBV6-1
clone size: -
J gene: TRBJ2-2
D gene: TRBD2
CDR3 DNA: TGTGCCAGCAGTGACGCTAGCGGGGGGGCCGGGGAGCTGTTTTTT
CDR3 protein: CASSDASGGAGELFF

V gene: TRBV7-9
clone size: -
J gene: TRBJ2-3
D gene: -
CDR3 DNA: TGTGCCAGCAGCCCCATGGAACAGTATCCCACAGATACGCAGTATTTT
CDR3 protein: CASSPMEQYPTDTQYF

V gene: TRBV7-7
clone size: -
J gene: TRBJ1-1
D gene: TRBD1
CDR3 DNA: TGTGCTAGCAGCTTTGGACAGGGGACTGAAGCTTTCTTT
CDR3 protein: CASSFGQGTEAFF

V gene: TRBV15
clone size: -
J gene: TRBJ1-5
D gene: -
CDR3 DNA: TGTGCCACCAGCAGAGTCCGGGGTGGCAATCAGCCCCAGCATTTT
CDR3 protein: CATSRVRGGNQPQHF

V gene: TRBV7-9
clone size: -
J gene: TRBJ2-7
D gene: -
CDR3 DNA: TGTGCCAGCAGCTTAGGGGCGGAGGGGTTAAGCTCCTACGAGCAGTACTTC
CDR3 protein: CASSLGAEGLSSYEQYF

V gene: TRBV19
clone size: -
J gene: TRBJ2-1
D gene: -
CDR3 DNA: TGTGCCAGTAGTAACTCCGGGAACAGCCTGCCCTACAATGAGCAGTTCTTC
CDR3 protein: CASSNSGNSLPYNEQFF

V gene: TRBV9
clone size: -
J gene: TRBJ2-2
D gene: -
CDR3 DNA: TGTGCCAGCACCTCAACGGCAGGGACCGGGGAGCTGTTTTTT
CDR3 protein: CASTSTAGTGELFF

V gene: TRBV29-1
clone size: -
J gene: TRBJ1-5
D gene: TRBD1
CDR3 DNA: TGCAGCGCATGGACAGGGGGAGAGAATCAGCCCCAGCATTTT
CDR3 protein: CSAWTGGENQPQHF

V gene: TRBV29-1
clone size: -
J gene: TRBJ1-2
D gene: -
CDR3 DNA: TGCAGCGCCTCCAGCTATGGCTACACCTTC
CDR3 protein: CSASSYGYTF

V gene: TRBV19
clone size: -
J gene: TRBJ1-5
D gene: -
CDR3 DNA: TGTGCCAGTAGGCATTCAACGGGACTGCGCAGTCAGCCCCAGCATTTT
CDR3 protein: CASRHSTGLRSQPQHF

V gene: TRBV30
clone size: -
J gene: TRBJ2-2
D gene: -
CDR3 DNA: TGTGCCTGGAGTCACGACTCCACCGGGGAGCTGTTTTTT
CDR3 protein: CAWSHDSTGELFF

V gene: TRBV30
clone size: -
J gene: TRBJ2-3
D gene: TRBD2
CDR3 DNA: TGTGCCTGGAGTATTAGCGGGGCAGATACGCAGTATTTT
CDR3 protein: CAWSISGADTQYF

V gene: TRBV30
clone size: -
J gene: TRBJ1-3
D gene: -
CDR3 DNA: TGTGCCTGGAGTGTAGGGGTCAGCCTCTCTGGAAACACCATATATTTT
CDR3 protein: CAWSVGVSLSGNTIYF

V gene: TRBV5-6
clone size: -
J gene: TRBJ2-3
D gene: TRBD1
CDR3 DNA: TGTGCCAGCAGCCAGCCGGGACAGGGGAGAGATACGCAGTATTTT
CDR3 protein: CASSQPGQGRDTQYF

V gene: TRBV2
clone size: -
J gene: TRBJ1-2
D gene: TRBD1
CDR3 DNA: TGTGCCAGCACCTGGACAGGGGGCAACTATGGCTACACCTTC
CDR3 protein: CASTWTGGNYGYTF

V gene: TRBV19
clone size: -
J gene: TRBJ1-1
D gene: -
CDR3 DNA: TGTGCCAGTAGTATTGGGCAGGGCTTGCGCGGCACTGAGGCTTTCTTT
CDR3 protein: CASSIGQGLRGTEAFF

V gene: TRBV9
clone size: -
J gene: TRBJ2-7
D gene: TRBD1
CDR3 DNA: TGTGCCAGCACCCCAGGGGGGCAGGGGGCACCCTACGAGCAGTACTTC
CDR3 protein: CASTPGGQGAPYEQYF

V gene: TRBV29-1
clone size: -
J gene: TRBJ1-3
D gene: TRBD1
CDR3 DNA: TGCAGCGCCCTGTCGATGACAGGGGGAAACGGAAACACCATATATTTT
CDR3 protein: CSALSMTGGNGNTIYF

V gene: TRBV27
clone size: once
J gene: TRBJ2-7
D gene: TRBD1
CDR3 DNA: TGTGCCAGCCACGGACAGGGGGGTTCATACGAGCAGTACTTC
CDR3 protein: CASHGQGGSYEQYF

V gene: TRBV5-5
clone size: -
J gene: TRBJ2-2
D gene: -
CDR3 DNA: TGTGCCAGCAGCCACCCCCCGGGCGGGGAGCTGTTTTTT
CDR3 protein: CASSHPPGGELFF

V gene: TRBV30
clone size: -
J gene: TRBJ1-2
D gene: -
CDR3 DNA: TGTGCCTGGGGGGACTCCAGCTATGGCTACACCTTC
CDR3 protein: CAWGDSSYGYTF

V gene: TRBV19
clone size: -
J gene: TRBJ1-2
D gene: TRBD1
CDR3 DNA: TGTGCCAGTAGTTGGCAGGGGGCGCATGGCTACACCTTC
CDR3 protein: CASSWQGAHGYTF

V gene: TRBV7-6
clone size: -
J gene: TRBJ2-3
D gene: -
CDR3 DNA: TGTGCCAGCAGCCCCCCTTTCGGCAGCGCCGAAGATACGCAGTATTTT
CDR3 protein: CASSPPFGSAEDTQYF

V gene: TRBV10-1
clone size: -
J gene: TRBJ2-3
D gene: TRBD2
CDR3 DNA: TGCGCCAGCAGCGCACTAGCGGGGAGTGATACGCAGTATTTT
CDR3 protein: CASSALAGSDTQYF

V gene: TRBV2
clone size: -
J gene: TRBJ1-2
D gene: TRBD1
CDR3 DNA: TGTGCCAGCCGGCCACCGGACAGGAGAGATGGCTACACCTTC
CDR3 protein: CASRPPDRRDGYTF

V gene: TRBV28
clone size: -
J gene: TRBJ2-7
D gene: -
CDR3 DNA: TGTGCCAGCAGTTCCCCGTGGCAGGCTGAGCAGTACTTC
CDR3 protein: CASSSPWQAEQYF

V gene: TRBV5-1
clone size: -
J gene: TRBJ1-5
D gene: -
CDR3 DNA: TGCGCCAGCAGCTTAGACGGAGTCAATCAGCCCCAGCATTTT
CDR3 protein: CASSLDGVNQPQHF

V gene: TRBV5-6
clone size: -
J gene: TRBJ1-2
D gene: -
CDR3 DNA: TGTGCCAGCAGTCGGGGGGGAGAAACAGCTAACTATGGCTACACCTTC
CDR3 protein: CASSRGGETANYGYTF

V gene: TRBV27
clone size: -
J gene: TRBJ1-1
D gene: -
CDR3 DNA: TGTGCCAGCAGCCTGGGGAGGATAACTGAAGCTTTCTTT
CDR3 protein: CASSLGRITEAFF

V gene: TRBV19
clone size: -
J gene: TRBJ2-2
D gene: TRBD1
CDR3 DNA: TGTGCCTCCAAGACAGGGACGCACACCGGGGAGCTGTTTTTT
CDR3 protein: CASKTGTHTGELFF

V gene: TRBV11-2
clone size: -
J gene: TRBJ2-1
D gene: TRBD2
CDR3 DNA: TGTGCCAGCAGCCCACTCGCGGGGGGCTCCTACAATGAGCAGTTCTTC
CDR3 protein: CASSPLAGGSYNEQFF

V gene: TRBV21-1
clone size: -
J gene: TRBJ2-7
D gene: -
CDR3 DNA: TGTGCCAGCAGCAACCCGACAGGTACCTACGAGCAGTACTTC
CDR3 protein: CASSNPTGTYEQYF

V gene: TRBV30
clone size: -
J gene: TRBJ2-3
D gene: -
CDR3 DNA: TGTGCCTGGAGTCTCTCCGAGGGACATATAACAGATACGCAGTATTTT
CDR3 protein: CAWSLSEGHITDTQYF

V gene: TRBV4-3
clone size: -
J gene: TRBJ2-3
D gene: TRBD1
CDR3 DNA: TGCGCCAGCAGCCAAGACAGAGGGACAGGGTCAGATACGCAGTATTTT
CDR3 protein: CASSQDRGTGSDTQYF

V gene: TRBV6-5
clone size: -
J gene: TRBJ1-1
D gene: -
CDR3 DNA: TGTGCCAGCAGCACGGGACACGATCACGCTGAAGCTTTCTTT
CDR3 protein: CASSTGHDHAEAFF

V gene: TRBV6-6
clone size: once
J gene: TRBJ2-7
D gene: -
CDR3 DNA: TGTGCGTCCTCAGCCCAACAGACCTACGAGCAGTACTTC
CDR3 protein: CASSAQQTYEQYF

V gene: TRBV9
clone size: -
J gene: TRBJ1-4
D gene: TRBD1
CDR3 DNA: TGTGCCAGCAGCGACGGGACAGCAAATGAAAAACTGTTTTTT
CDR3 protein: CASSDGTANEKLFF

V gene: TRBV28
clone size: -
J gene: TRBJ1-2
D gene: -
CDR3 DNA: TGTGCCAGCAGTAAAAACTCCAGGGGCTACACCTTC
CDR3 protein: CASSKNSRGYTF

V gene: TRBV28
clone size: -
J gene: TRBJ1-1
D gene: TRBD1
CDR3 DNA: TGTGCCATCAACAGGGGGCAGGGGACTGAAGCTTTCTTT
CDR3 protein: CAINRGQGTEAFF

V gene: TRBV6-4
clone size: -
J gene: TRBJ2-3
D gene: -
CDR3 DNA: TGTGCCAGCAGTGCGGCGGGGAGCACAGATACGCAGTATTTT
CDR3 protein: CASSAAGSTDTQYF

V gene: TRBV7-3
clone size: -
J gene: TRBJ2-2
D gene: TRBD2
CDR3 DNA: TGTGCCAGCAGCTTAACGGGGGGGAGAGTGAACACCGGGGAGCTGTTTTTT
CDR3 protein: CASSLTGGRVNTGELFF

V gene: TRBV5-1
clone size: -
J gene: TRBJ1-1
D gene: TRBD1
CDR3 DNA: TGCGCCAGCAGCTTGGCTTCAGGGGGCGTCACTGAAGCTTTCTTT
CDR3 protein: CASSLASGGVTEAFF

V gene: TRBV4-3
clone size: -
J gene: TRBJ2-7
D gene: -
CDR3 DNA: TGCGCCAGCAGCCAGGGTCCCGAGGGTACCTACGAGCAGTACTTC
CDR3 protein: CASSQGPEGTYEQYF